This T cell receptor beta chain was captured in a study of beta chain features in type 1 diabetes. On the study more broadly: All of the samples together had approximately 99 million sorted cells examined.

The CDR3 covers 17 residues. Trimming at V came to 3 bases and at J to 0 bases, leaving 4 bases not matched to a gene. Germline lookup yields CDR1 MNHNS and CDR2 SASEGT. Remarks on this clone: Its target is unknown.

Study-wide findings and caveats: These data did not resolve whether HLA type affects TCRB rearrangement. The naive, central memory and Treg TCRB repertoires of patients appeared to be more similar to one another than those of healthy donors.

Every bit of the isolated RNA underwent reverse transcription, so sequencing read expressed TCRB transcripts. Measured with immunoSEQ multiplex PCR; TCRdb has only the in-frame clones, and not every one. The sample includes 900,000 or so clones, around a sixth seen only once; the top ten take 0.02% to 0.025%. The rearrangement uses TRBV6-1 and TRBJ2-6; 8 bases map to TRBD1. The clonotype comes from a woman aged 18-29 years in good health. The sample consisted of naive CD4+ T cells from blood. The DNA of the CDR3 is TGTGCCAGCAGTGACCGGGACAGGATCTCTGGGGCCAACGTCCTGACTTTC. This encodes CASSDRDRISGANVLTF.